This is a list of T cell receptor beta chains from one sample in a study of T-cell reconstitution after alpha-beta-depleted transplantation in children. TCRdb called the PCR reads again in MiXCR, with one record for every CDR3 protein. The repertoire holds 780,000 or so distinct CDR3 sequences, with about 15% as singletons. Sample: PBMCs, mostly from graft donor cells, taken 360 days after TCRalphabeta/CD19-depleted stem cell transplant. These receptor sequences come from a male patient younger than 18 who had a stem cell transplant for acute lymphoblastic leukemia, so the T cells may come from the graft donor. Both conserved end residues are part of each CDR3. The D gene is left open where the match is weak. The size field is filled for only some rows; it gives once, few, many or a size class.

j_call v_call cdr3_length clone_size d_call cdr3_nt cdr3_aa
TRBJ2-7 TRBV7-9 15 few TRBD1 TGTGCCAGCAGCTTACGGGACAGCGGTATCTACGAGCAGTACTTC CASSLRDSGIYEQYF
TRBJ2-7 TRBV9 16 few TRBD2 TGTGCCAGCAGCGTAGGGATAGCGGGACTAGGCTACGAGCAGTACTTC CASSVGIAGLGYEQYF
TRBJ1-1 TRBV7-9 15 few NA TGTGCCAGCAGCTTAGAGGTGCATCTGAACACTGAAGCTTTCTTT CASSLEVHLNTEAFF
TRBJ2-2 TRBV7-9 16 NA TRBD2 TGTGCCAGCAGCTGGCCGGGGGGGCCTAACACCGGGGAGCTGTTTTTT CASSWPGGPNTGELFF
TRBJ2-7 TRBV4-2 13 NA NA TGTGCCAGCAGCACCACACAGGGCTACGAGCAGTACTTC CASSTTQGYEQYF
TRBJ2-2 TRBV7-6 17 NA NA TGTGCCAGCAGCTCAAAAACCGGGACAACGAACACCGGGGAGCTGTTTTTT CASSSKTGTTNTGELFF
TRBJ2-7 TRBV29-1 11 many NA TGCAGTGCTCTCAGGGGCGACGAGCAGTACTTC CSALRGDEQYF
TRBJ2-7 TRBV20-1 16 NA TRBD2 TGCAGTGCTAGAGATCCCCGGGAGGGCCCACGGAACGAGCAGTACTTC CSARDPREGPRNEQYF
TRBJ1-2 TRBV12-3/TRBV12-4 12 NA TRBD1 TGTGCCAGCTGTACAGGGGCTCAAGGCTACACCTTC CASCTGAQGYTF
TRBJ2-1 TRBV20-1 14 NA TRBD2 TGCAGTGCTAGGCCTAGCGGGGCCCTGAATGAGCAGTTCTTC CSARPSGALNEQFF
TRBJ2-5 TRBV5-1 15 NA TRBD1 TGCGCCAGCAGCGCCACCCCTCAGGGGGAAGAGACCCAGTACTTC CASSATPQGEETQYF
TRBJ1-3 TRBV4-1 17 NA NA TGCGCCAGCAGCCAAGTGGTAATCGGGGCAGGGGGAAACACCATATATTTT CASSQVVIGAGGNTIYF
TRBJ2-7 TRBV12-3/TRBV12-4 13 NA NA TGTGCCAGCAGTTTAGTTCGCCAAGGCGAGCAGTACTTC CASSLVRQGEQYF
TRBJ2-2 TRBV19 16 NA NA TGTGCCAGTAGTATGGGTTCGGGCAGGTTTACCGGGGAGCTGTTTTTT CASSMGSGRFTGELFF
TRBJ2-1 TRBV29-1 14 many TRBD1 TGCAGCGCCAAAAGAGGGGGCTTAGGCAATGAGCAGTTCTTC CSAKRGGLGNEQFF
TRBJ1-5 TRBV5-1 14 NA NA TGCGCCAGCAGCTTGAGCAGGGGAGGCCAGCCCCAGCATTTT CASSLSRGGQPQHF
TRBJ2-1 TRBV29-1 8 few NA TGCAGCGTAAGGGGGCAGTTCTTC CSVRGQFF
TRBJ2-7 TRBV6-2/TRBV6-3 18 NA NA TGTGCCAGCAGCCCCCACCTTCGGTCCAGCGGCTGGGTGGGGGAGCAGTACTTC CASSPHLRSSGWVGEQYF
TRBJ2-7 TRBV14 17 many NA TGTGCCAGCAGCCAAGATGGGGTGATGGTCAGTCCCTACGAGCAGTACTTC CASSQDGVMVSPYEQYF
TRBJ2-2 TRBV9 16 few TRBD2 TGTGCCAGCAGCGTACGGGCGGGAGGGCCGACCGGGGAGCTGTTTTTT CASSVRAGGPTGELFF
TRBJ1-1 TRBV4-1 15 few NA TGCGCCAGCAGCCCCTACTCCGAGGTTGGGACTGAAGCTTTCTTT CASSPYSEVGTEAFF
TRBJ2-1 TRBV5-1 12 NA TRBD2 TGCGCCAGCAGCGCATTCGGACTAGCGACCTTCTTC CASSAFGLATFF
TRBJ2-5 TRBV7-6 14 few NA TGTGCCAGCAGCTTAGCGGGGAACCGGGAGACCCAGTACTTC CASSLAGNRETQYF
TRBJ2-1 TRBV18 17 few TRBD2 TGTGCCAGCTCACCACGGACTAGCGGGAGTTATTACAATGAGCAGTTCTTC CASSPRTSGSYYNEQFF
TRBJ1-4 TRBV4-2 16 NA TRBD1 TGTGCCAGCAGCCAGGCTAGCTGGACAGGGGATGAAAAACTGTTTTTT CASSQASWTGDEKLFF